This T cell receptor (beta chain) was sequenced in a study of blood T cell repertoires in COVID-19. Study background: Samples came from the United States, Italy and Spain, spanning acute and convalescent COVID-19. PBMCs, B-cell-depleted T cells, or T cells provided the cDNA or gDNA that made up the material.

Per the original methods: Reference gene primer amplification yielded estimated nucleated cell counts. Sequencing was performed with immunoSEQ multiplex PCR; in TCRdb, only in-frame clones are kept and a portion is missing. That table furnishes V, J and clone size, whereas the DNA furnished D and trimming. The sample lists a few hundred thousand clones, roughly 90% seen once, with about 0.7% in the top ten. The CDR3 runs 15 residues. V was pared by 4 bases and J by 5 bases, with 19 bases between. Germline values: CDR1 SGHNT, CDR2 YYREEE (reference sequence). The J gene is TRBJ2-7, the V gene TRBV5-4, with TRBD2 as a possible D gene (6 bases). The receptor was isolated from a human donor in a cohort sampled during active COVID-19. The sample taken for sequencing was peripheral blood. The CDR3 loop is CASSQPTEGAHEQYF. Written as DNA, the CDR3 is TGTGCCAGCAGCCAGCCCACGGAGGGTGCCCACGAGCAGTACTTC.